The 20 T cell receptor beta chains below all came from one sample that was sequenced in a study of T cell changes during pregnancy in multiple sclerosis. Clones were read by immunoSEQ multiplex PCR, and TCRdb kept only the in-frame ones, dropping some. The sample lists roughly 48,000 clones, around 94% occurring once. Material: CD4+ T cells from peripheral blood mononuclear cells, obtained in the second trimester of pregnancy. These receptors all stem from a female donor in good health, enrolled as a control in a pregnancy study.

J is TRBJ1-2 and V is TRBV6-6; D might be TRBD1 (5 bases). V dropped 4 bases and J dropped 7 bases, with 13 bases sitting between them. The CDR3 spans 13 residues. Germline lookup yields CDR1 MNHNY and CDR2 SVGAGI (reference sequence). This CDR3 is CASSLRRGPGYTF. The DNA of the CDR3 is TGTGCCAGCAGTTTGCGAAGGGGCCCTGGCTACACCTTC.

In the case of this clone: The CDR3 end shows no conserved phenylalanine or tryptophan, and so a read error is likely. The DNA is omitted, as the CDR3 cannot be located on it reliably, and the CDR3 follows TCRdb's listing. This chain links TRBV6-6 with TRBJ2-7; no check of the table's D call, TRBD2, against the DNA was made. The CDR3 has 12 amino acids, counting both end residues. CDR1 MNHNY and CDR2 SVGAGI come from the germline V gene (reference sequence). The CDR3 loop reads CASSYGTSGRIY.

This clone was detected only once. V and J are TRBV30 and TRBJ2-7; 7 nucleotides align to TRBD1. The junction had 3 bases not matched to a gene; V was cut back by 0 bases and J by 4 bases. This CDR3 comprises 13 residues. CDR1 GTSNPN and CDR2 SVGIG come from the germline V gene (reference sequence). The DNA of the CDR3 is TGTGCCTGGAGTGTAGGGGGCGCGTACGAGCAGTACTTC. It encodes CAWSVGGAYEQYF.

V is TRBV4-1 and J is TRBJ1-4; 9 bases map to TRBD1. CDR1 and CDR2 from the germline V gene are MGHRA and YSYEKL. There are 16 residues in the CDR3. Losses at the gene ends were 2 bases for V and 4 bases for J; bases not matched to a gene: 5. The CDR3 coding sequence is TGCGCCAGCAGCCAACCGCGGGACAGGGATAATGAAAAACTGTTTTTT. It encodes CASSQPRDRDNEKLFF.

The count of this clone is one. This chain uses TRBV10-3 with TRBJ1-1; perhaps TRBD1 as D (5 bases). The germline gives CDR1 ENHRY, CDR2 SYGVKD. Trimming cost V 0 bases and J 6 bases, with 14 bases left between them. There are 15 residues in the CDR3. The CDR3 DNA reads TGTGCCATCAGTGAGTCGGGGGGGAAGGTAGCTGAAGCTTTCTTT. Amino acid sequence: CAISESGGKVAEAFF.

This clone was recorded a few times. The rearrangement joins TRBV18 to TRBJ1-3, with 9 bases identical to TRBD1. Per germline, CDR1 KGHSH and CDR2 LQKENI. The CDR3 totals 15 residues. With 4 bases clipped from V and 4 bases from J, the junction kept 5 bases outside the gene matches. CDR3 nucleotides: TGTGCCAGCTCACGGGACAGGGTTGCCGGAAACACCATATATTTT. Amino acid sequence: CASSRDRVAGNTIYF.

The genes are TRBV7-9 and TRBJ2-1, with 8 bases that match TRBD2. The CDR3 has 15 residues. V lost 1 base, J lost 2 bases, and 1 base stayed unmatched. Germline CDR1 and CDR2: SEHNR and FQNEAQ (reference sequence). Written as DNA, the CDR3 is TGTGCCAGCAGCTTAGGGCGGGGGGCCTACAATGAGCAGTTCTTC. Protein product: CASSLGRGAYNEQFF.

This clone was counted once. The chain uses TRBV28 and TRBJ2-2; the match to TRBD2 covers 9 bases. Per the germline V gene, CDR1 is MDHEN and CDR2 is SYDVKM. J was trimmed by 8 bases and V by 3 bases; bases with no gene match: 7. The CDR3 has 15 amino acids. CDR3 DNA: TGTGCCAGCAGTTTGGCGGGACTAGCAGGGGGGGAGCTGTTTTTT. It encodes CASSLAGLAGGELFF.

The chain is built from TRBV7-7 and TRBJ2-7; 8 bases fit TRBD2. With V trimmed by 5 bases and J by 7 bases, 7 bases remained unmatched. The CDR3 spans 13 residues. CDR1 is SSHAT and CDR2 is FNYEAQ in the germline V gene (reference sequence). CDR3 sequence reads: CASSSGGSGEQYF. Here the CDR3 DNA reads TGTGCCAGCAGCAGCGGGGGCTCGGGAGAGCAGTACTTC.

DNA for the CDR3: TGTGCCAGCACCTTTCGGTGGATAGCGGCCACAGATACGCAGTATTTT. Its translation is CASTFRWIAATDTQYF. V usage is TRBV2 and J usage is TRBJ2-3, with D maybe TRBD2 (6 bases). Germline V gene data show CDR1 as SNHLY and CDR2 as FYNNEI. V lost 7 bases and J 2 bases, leaving 19 bases between the germline ends. The CDR3 totals 16 residues.

This chain connects TRBV28 to TRBJ2-5, with D maybe TRBD1 (5 bases). Trimming removed 5 bases from V and 1 base from J, with 17 bases in between. Germline V gives CDR1 MDHEN, CDR2 SYDVKM. There are 16 residues in the CDR3. The CDR3 protein is CASSRTHRLLQETQYF. The CDR3 DNA reads as TGTGCCAGCAGTCGCACCCACAGGTTACTCCAAGAGACCCAGTACTTC.

The chain uses TRBV14 and TRBJ2-7; D is perhaps TRBD1 (6 bases). Germline CDR1 SGHDN, CDR2 FVKESK. Trimming cost V 1 base and J 3 bases, with 13 bases left between them. There are 15 residues in the CDR3. The DNA for the CDR3 is TGTGCCAGCAGCCAAGTAACACAGGGTTACTACGAGCAGTACTTC. Its protein product is CASSQVTQGYYEQYF.

This rearrangement joins TRBV10-3 to TRBJ1-1; 9 positions agree with TRBD1. CDR3 size: 15 residues. V lost 7 bases and J lost 3; bases outside the gene matches: 9. Germline CDR1 ENHRY, CDR2 SYGVKD. For the CDR3, the DNA is TGTGCCATCACTACCGGGGGACAGGGTCACACTGAAGCTTTCTTT. Translation: CAITTGGQGHTEAFF.

This rearrangement joins TRBV7-2 to TRBJ1-1, with TRBD1 matching over 9 bases. Germline CDR1 and CDR2: SGHTA and FQGNSA. The length of the CDR3 is 15 residues. V lost 4 bases and J lost 3; bases outside the gene matches: 6. The CDR3 is CASSSRTGEDTEAFF. The DNA for the CDR3 is TGTGCCAGCAGCTCCAGGACAGGGGAGGACACTGAAGCTTTCTTT.

The chain uses TRBV7-6 and TRBJ2-5, with 8 bases fitting TRBD1. Germline values: CDR1 SGHVS, CDR2 FNYEAQ. This CDR3 spans 15 amino acids. The junction had 9 bases not matched to a gene; V was cut back by 5 bases and J by 4 bases. CDR3: CASSPGTGGGETQYF. The CDR3 DNA follows: TGTGCCAGCAGCCCGGGAACAGGGGGAGGAGAGACCCAGTACTTC. Combining the CDR3 with reference TRBV7-6 and TRBJ2-5 gives the whole variable domain GAGVSQSPRYKVTKRGQDVALRCDPISGHVSLYWYRQALGQGPEFLTYFNYEAQQDKSGLPNDRFSAERPEGSISTLTIQRTEQRDSAMYRCASSPGTGGGETQYFGPGTRLLVL.

The rearrangement links TRBV7-3 to TRBJ1-3; possibly TRBD1 for D (5 bases). Germline CDR1 SGHTA, CDR2 FQGTGA. The CDR3 is 15 residues long. Deletions cut 3 bases from V and 9 bases from J, with 18 bases between. CDR3 sequence (DNA): TGTGCCAGCAGCTTCGACACCGTGGGGAGGGGCACCATATATTTT. Protein product: CASSFDTVGRGTIYF.

The gene calls are TRBV2 and TRBJ2-7; possibly TRBD2 for D (6 bases). There are 11 residues in the CDR3. Between the trimmed V and J ends, which lost 6 bases and 6 bases, there was a span of 9 bases. Looked up from germline, CDR1 is SNHLY and CDR2 is FYNNEI. The CDR3 bases are TGTGCCAGCAGCGCGGAGGGCGAGCAGTACTTC. Its protein is CASSAEGEQYF.

The chain has TRBV28 and TRBJ1-3; no clear D gene. CDR3 size: 17 residues. The V and J ends lost 3 bases and 4 bases respectively, with 19 bases between them. From germline, CDR1 is MDHEN and CDR2 SYDVKM. The CDR3 DNA is TGTGCCAGCAGTTTTTTTGAACGGGTCGCGAGAGGAAACACCATATATTTT. Residues: CASSFFERVARGNTIYF.

This clone appeared a single time. J is TRBJ2-7 and V is TRBV6-6; TRBD2 agrees at 9 bases. In germline, CDR1 is MNHNY, CDR2 SVGAGI (reference sequence). The CDR3 is 15 amino acids. J gave up 4 bases and V 6 bases, and 10 bases lay outside the gene matches. CDR3: CASRPLAGFQYEQYF. CDR3 in DNA: TGTGCCAGCAGACCTCTAGCGGGATTTCAGTACGAGCAGTACTTC.

The chain links TRBV9 to TRBJ2-7; 11 positions agree with TRBD2. V trimming: 2 bases; J trimming: 7 bases; junction bases outside the gene matches: 8. Germline CDR1 is SGDLS and CDR2 is YYNGEE. The CDR3 extends over 15 amino acids. The CDR3 nucleotides read TGTGCCAGCAGCGTTTCGGGACTAGCGGACTCGGAGCAGTACTTC. Amino acids: CASSVSGLADSEQYF. Combining the CDR3 with reference TRBV9 and TRBJ2-7 gives the whole variable domain DSGVTQTPKHLITATGQRVTLRCSPRSGDLSVYWYQQSLDQGLQFLIQYYNGEERAKGNILERFSAQQFPDLHSELNLSSLELGDSALYFCASSVSGLADSEQYFGPGTRLTVT.